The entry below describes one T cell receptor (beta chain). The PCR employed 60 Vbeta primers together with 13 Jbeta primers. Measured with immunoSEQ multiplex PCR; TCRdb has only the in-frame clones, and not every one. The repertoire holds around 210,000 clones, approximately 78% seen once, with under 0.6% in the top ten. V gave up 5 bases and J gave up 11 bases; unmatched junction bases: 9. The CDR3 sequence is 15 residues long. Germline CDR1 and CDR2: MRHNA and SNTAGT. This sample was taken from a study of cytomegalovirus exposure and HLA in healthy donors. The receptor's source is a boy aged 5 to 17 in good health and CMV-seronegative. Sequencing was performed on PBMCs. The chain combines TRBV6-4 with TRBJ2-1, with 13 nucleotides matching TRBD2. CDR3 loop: CASSKLTSGREQQFF. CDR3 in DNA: TGTGCCAGCAGTAAATTAACTAGCGGGAGGGAACAGCAGTTCTTC.